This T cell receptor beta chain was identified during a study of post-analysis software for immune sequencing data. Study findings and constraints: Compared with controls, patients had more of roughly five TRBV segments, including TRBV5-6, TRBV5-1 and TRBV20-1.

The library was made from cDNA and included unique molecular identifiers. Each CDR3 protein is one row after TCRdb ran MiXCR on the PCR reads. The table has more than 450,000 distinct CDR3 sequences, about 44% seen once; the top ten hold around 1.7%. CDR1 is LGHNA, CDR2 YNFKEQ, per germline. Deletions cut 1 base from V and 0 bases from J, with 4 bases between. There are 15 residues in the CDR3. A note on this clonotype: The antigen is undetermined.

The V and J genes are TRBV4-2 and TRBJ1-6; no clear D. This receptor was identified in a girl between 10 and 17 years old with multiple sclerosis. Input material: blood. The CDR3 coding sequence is TGTGCCAGCAGCCAAGGGAACTCCTATAATTCACCCCTCCACTTT. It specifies CASSQGNSYNSPLHF.